The TCR beta chain under discussion was sequenced for a study of T-cell reconstitution after alpha-beta-depleted transplantation in children. Study conclusions and caveats: Some patients' high day-60 TCRbeta diversity was traced to surviving recipient T cells and thymic progenitors. Among T cells one year after transplant, newly produced cells accounted for most counts and diversity. Expanded clones from the graft, numbering several hundred, reportedly supplied alpha-beta T cells about two months after transplant.

Preparation of the TCRbeta library used unique molecular identifiers. Using its own MiXCR run on the PCR reads, TCRdb lists one record per CDR3 protein. This repertoire shows more than 100,000 distinct CDR3 sequences, roughly 23% found once; its top ten account for about 10%. Remarks on this clonotype: Its specificity is unknown.

The CDR3 consists of 17 residues. V gave up 0 bases and J gave up 4 bases, with 17 bases separating them. The chain combines TRBV23-1 with TRBJ2-3; TRBD2 is a possible D gene (6 bases). TRBV23-1 is an ORF; its function is uncertain. The clonotype was recovered from a male patient under 10 years old who had a stem cell transplant for chronic granulomatous disease, so the T cells may come from the graft donor. The sequencing here drew on PBMCs, mostly from graft donor cells, taken 180 days after TCRalphabeta/CD19-depleted stem cell transplant. As DNA, the CDR3 is TGCGCCAGCAGTCAATCTAGAGTAGCGGATCCCCCAGATACGCAGTATTTT. Protein sequence: CASSQSRVADPPDTQYF.